This is a list of T cell receptor beta chains from one sample in a study of T cells after posttransplantation cyclophosphamide. Only in-frame clones appear in the TCRdb table, and some are missing; sequencing was by immunoSEQ multiplex PCR. The sample carries fewer than 3,000 clones, around two thirds recorded once. The material sequenced was PBMCs, taken after allogeneic stem cell transplant with posttransplant cyclophosphamide. These TCRs come from a female patient in her fifties or sixties who received an allogeneic stem cell transplant from a related donor, was CMV-positive, and had no GVHD. Some T cells may arise from the graft donor. Each CDR3 is given with its conserved first and last residue. D genes are given only for firm matches. Rows give clone size only sometimes, using once, few, many, or a class for an expanded clone.

>few|TRBJ2-1|TRBV19|.
CASSIVAGSYNEQFF
TGTGCCAGTAGTATAGTGGCGGGAAGTTACAATGAGCAGTTCTTC
>few|TRBJ2-7|TRBV28|.
CASQGGYEQYF
TGTGCCAGCCAGGGTGGCTACGAGCAGTACTTC
>few|TRBJ2-7|TRBV20-1|.
CSARTGYEQYF
TGCAGTGCTAGAACAGGGTACGAGCAGTACTTC
>.|TRBJ2-7|TRBV5-1|.
CASSLSGAAAYEQYF
TGCGCCAGCAGCTTGTCGGGAGCGGCGGCCTACGAGCAGTACTTC
>.|TRBJ2-7|TRBV5-1|.
CASSRLDGDYEQYF
TGCGCCAGCAGCCGCTTGGACGGGGACTACGAGCAGTACTTC
>few|TRBJ2-3|TRBV2|TRBD1
CARRQGAGDTQYF
TGTGCCAGACGACAGGGGGCTGGAGATACGCAGTATTTT
>.|TRBJ2-7|TRBV6-5|TRBD1
CASRPAWTGAYEQYF
TGTGCCAGCAGACCCGCTTGGACAGGGGCCTACGAGCAGTACTTC
>.|TRBJ1-1|TRBV6-1|.
CASSERAEAFF
TGTGCCAGCAGTGAGCGGGCTGAAGCTTTCTTT
>few|TRBJ2-3|TRBV5-4|.
CASSWGWLTDTQYF
TGTGCCAGCAGCTGGGGCTGGCTCACAGATACGCAGTATTTT
>once|TRBJ1-1|TRBV19|.
CASTLSTVNTEAFF
TGTGCCAGTACCCTTTCGACAGTGAACACTGAAGCTTTCTTT
>.|TRBJ1-4|TRBV5-6|.
CASIGGQGRGEKLFF
TGTGCCAGCATTGGAGGCCAGGGGCGAGGCGAAAAACTGTTTTTT
>.|TRBJ2-3|TRBV6-4|.
CASSDSTVRDTQYF
TGTGCCAGCAGTGACTCGACAGTTCGAGATACGCAGTATTTT
>.|TRBJ2-1|TRBV11-3|TRBD2
CASSWTGGGEQFF
TGTGCCAGCAGCTGGACGGGGGGTGGTGAGCAGTTCTTC
>.|TRBJ2-1|TRBV5-4|TRBD2
CASSSLAGQYNEQFF
TGTGCCAGCAGCTCACTAGCGGGGCAGTACAATGAGCAGTTCTTC
>.|TRBJ2-7|TRBV10-3|.
CAIQGLPGDEQYF
TGTGCCATCCAAGGACTCCCAGGGGACGAGCAGTACTTC
>.|TRBJ2-7|TRBV12-5|.
CASGLVRGKGYEQYF
TGTGCTAGTGGTTTGGTAAGGGGAAAGGGCTACGAGCAGTACTTC
>.|TRBJ1-6|TRBV27|.
CASSLGFGNSPLHF
TGTGCCAGCAGTTTAGGGTTCGGGAATTCACCCCTCCACTTT
>.|TRBJ2-7|TRBV2|TRBD1
CASRTRGGPQHEQYF
TGTGCCAGCAGAACCAGAGGGGGCCCGCAGCACGAGCAGTACTTC
>once|TRBJ2-2|TRBV2|.
CASSETGGPDTGELFF
TGTGCCAGCAGTGAGACGGGGGGCCCGGACACCGGGGAGCTGTTTTTT
>.|TRBJ2-3|TRBV19|.
CASSIRSSTDTQYF
TGTGCCAGTAGTATCAGATCTAGCACAGATACGCAGTATTTT
>.|TRBJ2-3|TRBV11-2|TRBD2
CASSLDSGKPDTQYF
TGTGCCAGCAGCTTAGATAGCGGGAAGCCAGATACGCAGTATTTT
>once|TRBJ2-5|TRBV7-7|.
CASSRAGRFQETQYF
TGTGCTAGCAGCCGAGCCGGTCGGTTTCAAGAGACCCAGTACTTC
>.|TRBJ1-5|TRBV5-5|.
CASSFGPGSNQPQHF
.
>.|TRBJ1-2|TRBV6-6|TRBD1
CASSPLDRVTNYGYTF
TGTGCCAGCAGTCCTTTGGACAGGGTAACTAACTATGGCTACACCTTC
>.|TRBJ2-3|TRBV5-1|TRBD2
CASSSPWASGFTDTQYF
TGCGCCAGCAGCTCCCCATGGGCTAGCGGATTCACAGATACGCAGTATTTT
>.|TRBJ2-3|TRBV5-1|TRBD2
CASSPSGASTDTQYF
TGCGCCAGCAGCCCGAGCGGGGCTAGCACAGATACGCAGTATTTT
>.|TRBJ2-1|TRBV6-1|TRBD2
CASSGLAGGISYNEQFF
TGTGCCAGCAGTGGGCTAGCGGGGGGGATCTCCTACAATGAGCAGTTCTTC
>.|TRBJ2-3|TRBV5-1|TRBD1
CASSAGTGGAVGTDTQYF
TGCGCCAGCAGCGCGGGGACAGGGGGCGCAGTGGGCACAGATACGCAGTATTTT
>.|TRBJ2-3|TRBV5-1|.
CASSFGLETDTQYF
TGCGCCAGCAGCTTCGGTCTAGAGACAGATACGCAGTATTTT
>.|TRBJ1-2|TRBV29-1|TRBD1
CSVDGTGGDGYTF
TGCAGCGTCGATGGGACAGGGGGCGATGGCTACACCTTC
>once|TRBJ2-7|TRBV4-1|.
CASSQGPDSYEQYF
TGCGCCAGCAGCCAAGGACCGGACAGCTACGAGCAGTACTTC
>.|TRBJ1-2|TRBV6-4|.
CASSGGSHLSYTF
TGTGCCAGCAGCGGAGGTAGCCACCTTAGCTACACCTTC
>.|TRBJ2-1|TRBV5-1|.
CASSWAGSYNEQFF
TGCGCCAGCAGCTGGGCCGGCTCCTACAATGAGCAGTTCTTC
>large|TRBJ2-4|TRBV2|TRBD2
CASRVVSGGSLAKNIQYF
TGTGCCAGCAGGGTCGTTAGCGGGGGTTCCTTAGCCAAAAACATTCAGTACTTC
>.|TRBJ2-3|TRBV5-1|.
CASSPVVRGTVTDTQYF
TGCGCCAGCAGCCCGGTGGTAAGGGGTACGGTCACAGATACGCAGTATTTT
>.|TRBJ1-1|TRBV11-2|.
CASSLDGATNTEAFF
TGTGCCAGCAGCTTAGATGGGGCAACGAACACTGAAGCTTTCTTT
>.|TRBJ1-2|TRBV6-5|TRBD1
CASSSNRGRHYGYTF
TGTGCCAGCAGTTCAAACAGGGGGCGCCACTATGGCTACACCTTC
>.|TRBJ1-3|TRBV28|.
CASSFLAGANSGNTIYF
TGTGCCAGCAGTTTCCTGGCAGGGGCGAACTCTGGAAACACCATATATTTT
>.|TRBJ1-6|TRBV10-3|TRBD1
CAISETGGGSPLHF
TGTGCCATCAGTGAAACAGGGGGGGGATCACCCCTCCACTTT
>.|TRBJ2-5|TRBV19|TRBD2
CASSPGTSKETQYF
TGTGCCAGTAGCCCCGGGACTAGCAAGGAGACCCAGTACTTC
>.|TRBJ2-7|TRBV27|TRBD1
CASSVGGRTGVPHEQYF
TGTGCCAGCAGCGTAGGAGGAAGGACAGGGGTTCCCCACGAGCAGTACTTC
>.|TRBJ2-5|TRBV4-1|.
CASSQRQGQETQYF
TGCGCCAGCAGCCAACGGCAGGGCCAAGAGACCCAGTACTTC
>few|TRBJ1-1|TRBV6-6|.
CASSYSAGEAFF
TGTGCCAGCAGTTACTCCGCCGGGGAAGCTTTCTTT
>medium-sized|TRBJ1-2|TRBV7-8|.
CASSLSGEINYGYTF
TGTGCCAGCAGCTTATCGGGAGAAATTAACTATGGCTACACCTTC